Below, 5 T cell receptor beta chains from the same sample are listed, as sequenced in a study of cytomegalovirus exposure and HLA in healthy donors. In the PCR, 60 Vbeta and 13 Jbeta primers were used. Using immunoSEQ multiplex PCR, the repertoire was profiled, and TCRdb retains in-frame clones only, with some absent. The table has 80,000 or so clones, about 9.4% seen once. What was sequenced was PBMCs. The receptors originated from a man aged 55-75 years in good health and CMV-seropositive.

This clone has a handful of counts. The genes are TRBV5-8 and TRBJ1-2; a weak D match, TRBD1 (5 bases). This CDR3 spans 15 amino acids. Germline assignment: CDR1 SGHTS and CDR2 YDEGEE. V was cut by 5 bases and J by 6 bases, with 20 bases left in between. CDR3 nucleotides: TGTGCCAGCAGTTGGATGCGGGGCAGGAGAGATGGCTACACCTTC. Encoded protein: CASSWMRGRRDGYTF.

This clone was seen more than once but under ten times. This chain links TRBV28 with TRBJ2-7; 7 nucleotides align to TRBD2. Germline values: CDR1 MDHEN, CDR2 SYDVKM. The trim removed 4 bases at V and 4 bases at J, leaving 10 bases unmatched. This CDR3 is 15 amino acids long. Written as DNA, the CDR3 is TGTGCCAGCAGTTCTTTGGCCAGGGAGGGGTACGAGCAGTACTTC. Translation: CASSSLAREGYEQYF.

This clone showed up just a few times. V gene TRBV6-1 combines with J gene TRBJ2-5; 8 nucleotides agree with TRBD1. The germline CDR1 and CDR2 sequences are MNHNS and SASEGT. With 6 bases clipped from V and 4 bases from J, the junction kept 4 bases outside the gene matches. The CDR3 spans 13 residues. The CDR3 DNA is TGTGCCAGCAGGGAACAGGGGGTAGAGACCCAGTACTTC. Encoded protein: CASREQGVETQYF.

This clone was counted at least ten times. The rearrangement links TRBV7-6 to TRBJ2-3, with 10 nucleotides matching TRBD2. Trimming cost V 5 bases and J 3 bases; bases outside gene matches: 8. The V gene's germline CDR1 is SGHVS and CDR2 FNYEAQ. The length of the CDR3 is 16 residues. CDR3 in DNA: TGTGCCAGCAGCCCAGGACTAGCGGAAGCTACAGATACGCAGTATTTT. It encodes CASSPGLAEATDTQYF.

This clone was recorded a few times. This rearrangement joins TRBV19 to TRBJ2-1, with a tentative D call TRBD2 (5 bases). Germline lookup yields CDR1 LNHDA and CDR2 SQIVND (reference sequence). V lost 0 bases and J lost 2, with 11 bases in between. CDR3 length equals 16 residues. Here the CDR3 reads CASSIDGGPPYNEQFF. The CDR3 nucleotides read TGTGCCAGTAGTATAGACGGCGGGCCCCCCTACAATGAGCAGTTCTTC.